Each of the 31 T cell receptor beta chains below was sequenced from the same sample in a study of cytomegalovirus exposure and HLA in healthy donors. PCR amplification relied on 60 Vbeta primers (plus 13 Jbeta primers). Generated by immunoSEQ multiplex PCR, the TCRdb table keeps only in-frame clones and is missing some. The sample lists about 130,000 clones; approximately 70% were seen once. Sequenced material: PBMCs. Receptor source: a woman aged 60-75 years in good health and CMV-seropositive.

V is TRBV7-3 and J is TRBJ2-2, with D maybe TRBD1 (6 bases). This CDR3 is built from 15 residues. Germline V gene lookup returns CDR1 SGHTA and CDR2 FQGTGA. With 0 bases removed from V and 2 bases from J, the gap between germline ends came to 7 bases. The DNA for the CDR3 is TGTGCCAGCAGCTTAACGGGACAAAACACCGGGGAGCTGTTTTTT. This translates into CASSLTGQNTGELFF.

This clone has just a few counts. The V call is TRBV4-1, the J call TRBJ2-1, with 8 positions matching TRBD2. This CDR3 has 16 residues. Trimming cost V 1 base and J 4 bases; bases outside gene matches: 6. Germline assignment: CDR1 MGHRA and CDR2 YSYEKL. The DNA of the CDR3 is TGCGCCAGCAGCCAAGTTGGGCGGGGGGCTTACAATGAGCAGTTCTTC. It encodes CASSQVGRGAYNEQFF.

The chain links TRBV6-5 to TRBJ2-5; unclear D gene. V lost 4 bases and J 2 bases, leaving 11 bases between the germline ends. The germline V gene encodes CDR1 MNHEY and CDR2 SVGAGI. CDR3 length: 14 residues. The CDR3 coding sequence is TGTGCCAGCAGTTTCACAGACAAACAAGAGACCCAGTACTTC. Its translation is CASSFTDKQETQYF.

This rearrangement joins TRBV5-8 to TRBJ2-1, with 7 bases aligning to TRBD1. The length of the CDR3 is 15 residues. Germline CDR1 and CDR2: SGHTS and YDEGEE. V lost 0 bases and J lost 8; bases outside the gene matches: 8. CDR3 in DNA: TGTGCCAGCAGCTTGGCCGGGACAGCTGGAGATGAGCAGTTCTTC. It yields the protein CASSLAGTAGDEQFF.

As to this clone: One junction end disagrees with the germline gene, perhaps due to a read error. The chain combines TRBV2 with TRBJ2-5; TRBD1 agrees at 11 bases. Per the germline V gene, CDR1 is SNHLY and CDR2 is FYNNEI. The CDR3 consists of 14 residues. The CDR3 DNA follows: TGTGCCAGCAGGGAAGGACAGGGGGCTGAGACCCAGTACTTC. It specifies CASREGQGAETQYF.

The chain recombines TRBV11-2 with TRBJ2-7, with 9 bases that match TRBD2. The V and J ends lost 7 bases and 4 bases, in that order; junction bases with no gene match: 8. Germline CDR1 SGHAT, CDR2 FQNNGV. CDR3 length: 14 residues. The chain's CDR3 is CASTNHLAGYEQYF. DNA of the CDR3: TGTGCCAGCACCAATCACCTAGCGGGGTACGAGCAGTACTTC.

The rearrangement links TRBV6-1 to TRBJ2-1; 7 bases fit TRBD1. The V gene's germline CDR1 is MNHNS and CDR2 SASEGT. Trimming at V came to 7 bases and at J to 2 bases, leaving 8 bases not matched to a gene. The CDR3 totals 15 residues. The CDR3 DNA sequence: TGTGCCAGCATAGAAGGGACAGTTACCTACAATGAGCAGTTCTTC. This codes for CASIEGTVTYNEQFF.

This clone was counted only a few times. The chain employs TRBV6-1 and TRBJ2-2; 8 bases fit TRBD1. With V trimmed by 6 bases and J by 6 bases, 6 bases remained unmatched. Germline CDR1 MNHNS, CDR2 SASEGT. The CDR3 is 14 residues long. CDR3 sequence reads: CASRTGENAGELFF. The CDR3 coding sequence is TGTGCCAGCAGGACAGGGGAGAATGCCGGGGAGCTGTTTTTT.

The sample holds a few counts of this clone. The V and J genes are TRBV7-9 and TRBJ1-4, with D perhaps matching TRBD1 (5 bases). This CDR3 region has 13 residues. CDR1 is SEHNR and CDR2 is FQNEAQ in the germline V gene (reference sequence). V gave up 4 bases and J gave up 7 bases, with 10 bases separating them. CDR3 DNA: TGTGCCAGCAGCTCACAGGCGAGTGAAAAACTGTTTTTT. Residues: CASSSQASEKLFF.

The V call is TRBV7-3, the J call TRBJ2-2; D gene unclear. This CDR3 region has 15 residues. Germline values: CDR1 SGHTA, CDR2 FQGTGA. V lost 0 bases and J 3 bases, leaving 8 bases between the germline ends. This chain's CDR3 is CASSLTRWDTGELFF. In DNA form, the CDR3 reads TGTGCCAGCAGCTTAACGAGGTGGGACACCGGGGAGCTGTTTTTT. The whole variable domain, filled in from reference TRBV7-3 and TRBJ2-2, reads GAGVSQTPSNKVTEKGKYVELRCDPISGHTALYWYRQSLGQGPEFLIYFQGTGAADDSGLPNDRFFAVRPEGSVSTLKIQRTERGDSAVYLCASSLTRWDTGELFFGEGSRLTVL.

This sequence joins TRBV5-6 and TRBJ1-6; D is perhaps TRBD1 (6 bases). The CDR3 runs 15 residues. Germline V gene sequence: CDR1 SGHDT, CDR2 YYEEEE. The V gene lost 3 bases and the J gene lost 8 bases, with 15 bases spanning the gap. CDR3: CASSYRQVLDSPLHF. For the CDR3, the DNA is TGTGCCAGCAGCTACCGACAGGTCTTGGATTCACCCCTCCACTTT. The variable domain in full, completed from reference TRBV5-6 and TRBJ1-6, reads DAGVTQSPTHLIKTRGQQVTLRCSPKSGHDTVSWYQQALGQGPQFIFQYYEEEERQRGNFPDRFSGHQFPNYSSELNVNALLLGDSALYLCASSYRQVLDSPLHFGNGTRLTVT.

V is TRBV6-5 and J is TRBJ2-7, with 7 nucleotides matching TRBD1. From germline, CDR1 is MNHEY and CDR2 SVGAGI. J lost 1 base, V lost 5 bases, and 5 bases had no gene match. This CDR3 spans 14 amino acids. CDR3 amino acids: CASSRQGESYEQYF. DNA of the CDR3: TGTGCCAGCAGTCGACAGGGCGAATCCTACGAGCAGTACTTC.

This chain links TRBV7-9 with TRBJ2-7; a weak D match, TRBD1 (6 bases). The CDR3 runs to 15 residues. Germline assignment: CDR1 SEHNR and CDR2 FQNEAQ (reference sequence). V shed 5 bases and J shed 2 bases, with 16 bases lying between them. The CDR3 is CASSRQADRAYEQYF. DNA for the CDR3: TGTGCCAGCAGCCGTCAAGCGGACAGAGCCTACGAGCAGTACTTC.

This sequence joins TRBV28 and TRBJ2-1; D ambiguous. The germline V gene has CDR1 MDHEN and CDR2 SYDVKM. This CDR3 region has 12 residues. V shed 6 bases and J shed 8 bases, with 11 bases lying between them. The CDR3 DNA reads TGTGCCAGCAGGCGTGATCTGGATGAGCAGTTCTTC. Translated, it gives CASRRDLDEQFF.

J is TRBJ2-7 and V is TRBV18; 8 bases match TRBD1. The germline CDR1 and CDR2 sequences are KGHSH and LQKENI. The CDR3 is 15 amino acids. J lost 1 base, V lost 6 bases, and 8 bases had no gene match. CDR3 protein: CASSPKRTGSYEQYF. In nucleotides, the CDR3 is TGTGCCAGCTCCCCTAAACGGACAGGGTCCTACGAGCAGTACTTC.

V is TRBV7-2 and J is TRBJ2-5, with 9 positions matching TRBD2. J lost 4 bases, V lost 4 bases, and 7 bases had no gene match. Germline lookup yields CDR1 SGHTA and CDR2 FQGNSA. The CDR3 totals 15 residues. The CDR3 DNA follows: TGTGCCAGCAGCTCCCAGCGGGGGGAAACAGAGACCCAGTACTTC. Translating gives CASSSQRGETETQYF.

The sample holds a few counts of this clone. The CDR3 protein is CASSLISGEAFF. The CDR3, as DNA: TGTGCCAGCAGCTTAATATCGGGAGAAGCTTTCTTT. This chain connects TRBV7-3 to TRBJ1-1; D is uncertain. This CDR3 spans 12 amino acids. Trimming cost V 1 base and J 8 bases, with 8 bases left between them. Germline V CDR1 and CDR2: SGHTA, FQGTGA.

The rearrangement joins TRBV5-4 to TRBJ2-2; TRBD2 agrees at 8 bases. The CDR3 consists of 16 residues. Looked up from germline, CDR1 is SGHNT and CDR2 is YYREEE (reference sequence). The V gene end was trimmed by 4 bases and the J gene end by 3 bases; junction bases not matched to a gene: 8. The CDR3 DNA sequence: TGTGCCAGCAGCCTAACGGGGGGGTCGGACACCGGGGAGCTGTTTTTT. Translated: CASSLTGGSDTGELFF.

V and J are TRBV6-5 and TRBJ1-2; the match to TRBD1 covers 9 bases. Trimming removed 6 bases from V and 2 bases from J; junction bases left unmatched: 7. Germline loops: CDR1 MNHEY, CDR2 SVGAGI. The CDR3 runs to 15 residues. CDR3 DNA: TGTGCCAGCAGCCCAACAGGGGGCGTGAACTATGGCTACACCTTC. This translates into CASSPTGGVNYGYTF.

DNA of the CDR3: TGCGCCAGCAGCCAAGATCAAGAGGTGCCCTACAATGAGCAGTTCTTC. This codes for CASSQDQEVPYNEQFF. The chain recombines TRBV4-1 with TRBJ2-1; D remains unclear. This CDR3 comprises 16 residues. Germline assignment: CDR1 MGHRA and CDR2 YSYEKL. Trimming took 0 bases from V and 2 from J, leaving 11 bases between them.

This clone has a single count. V is TRBV5-1 and J is TRBJ2-4; 9 bases map to TRBD1. The CDR3 totals 15 residues. Per the germline V gene, CDR1 is SGHRS and CDR2 is YFSETQ. V lost 3 bases, J lost 5 bases, and 6 bases stayed unmatched. In DNA form, the CDR3 reads TGCGCCAGCAGCTCCACAGGGGGCATAGAAAACATTCAGTACTTC. Its protein is CASSSTGGIENIQYF.

The chain joins TRBV7-8 to TRBJ2-7; D possibly corresponds to TRBD1 (6 bases). The ends were cut back, 3 bases at V and 2 bases at J, with 11 bases in the middle. CDR1 and CDR2 (germline): SGHVS, FQNEAQ. CDR3 length: 14 residues. CDR3 region: CASSFGTPPYEQYF. Written as DNA, the CDR3 is TGTGCCAGCAGCTTCGGGACACCCCCCTACGAGCAGTACTTC. Combining the CDR3 with reference TRBV7-8 and TRBJ2-7 gives the whole variable domain GAGVSQSPRYKVAKRGQDVALRCDPISGHVSLFWYQQALGQGPEFLTYFQNEAQLDKSGLPSDRFFAERPEGSVSTLKIQRTQQEDSAVYLCASSFGTPPYEQYFGPGTRLTVT.

The chain has TRBV20-1 and TRBJ1-2; D is possibly TRBD1 (6 bases). From germline, CDR1 is DFQATT and CDR2 SNEGSKA (reference sequence). V lost 8 bases, J lost 7 bases, and 14 bases lay in between. The CDR3 totals 11 residues. In DNA, the CDR3 is TGCAGTACCCCAGGGGAAGGTGGCTACACCTTC. It translates to CSTPGEGGYTF.

This clone was counted a single time. The chain has TRBV11-2 and TRBJ1-2, with TRBD1 matching over 9 bases. There are 15 residues in the CDR3. V shed 5 bases and J 5 bases; nucleotides not matched to a gene: 9. Looked up from germline, CDR1 is SGHAT and CDR2 is FQNNGV. The CDR3 coding sequence is TGTGCCAGCAGCCCCGGGGACAGGGCGAGATATGGCTACACCTTC. It translates to CASSPGDRARYGYTF. Filled out from reference TRBV11-2 and TRBJ1-2, the complete variable domain reads EAGVAQSPRYKIIEKRQSVAFWCNPISGHATLYWYQQILGQGPKLLIQFQNNGVVDDSQLPKDRFSAERLKGVDSTLKIQPAKLEDSAVYLCASSPGDRARYGYTFGSGTRLTVV.

The chain has TRBV11-2 and TRBJ1-2; TRBD1 matches at 8 bases. Germline-derived CDR1 and CDR2 are SGHAT and FQNNGV. This CDR3 spans 14 amino acids. The trim removed 4 bases at V and 6 bases at J, leaving 7 bases unmatched. CDR3 amino acids: CASSYAGGADGYTF. The CDR3 DNA is TGTGCCAGCAGCTATGCAGGGGGCGCAGATGGCTACACCTTC.

The rearrangement joins TRBV4-1 to TRBJ2-1; 8 bases map to TRBD2. The ends lost 4 bases at V and 5 bases at J; junction bases unmatched: 13. There are 17 residues in the CDR3. Germline V CDR1 and CDR2: MGHRA, YSYEKL. CDR3: CASSRPVGGGPHNEQFF. The CDR3, as DNA: TGCGCCAGCAGCCGCCCCGTCGGCGGGGGGCCCCACAATGAGCAGTTCTTC.

This clone was detected only once. The chain carries TRBV7-6 and TRBJ2-5; a possible D gene is TRBD2 (6 bases). Trimming removed 3 bases at V and 5 bases at J, with 16 bases between. Germline V gene sequence: CDR1 SGHVS, CDR2 FNYEAQ. CDR3 length equals 15 residues. This CDR3 is CASSFAGGSSETQYF. The CDR3 coding sequence is TGTGCCAGCAGCTTCGCCGGGGGTTCCTCTGAGACCCAGTACTTC.

The V and J genes are TRBV19 and TRBJ1-6; possible D gene TRBD1, 5 bases. From germline, CDR1 is LNHDA and CDR2 SQIVND (reference sequence). The V gene lost 6 bases and the J gene lost 0 bases, with 12 bases spanning the gap. The CDR3 runs to 16 residues. The CDR3 coding sequence is TGTGCCAGTAGAGTCCAGGGAGGCTCCTATAATTCACCCCTCCACTTT. It is translated as CASRVQGGSYNSPLHF. Full variable domain (rest looked up from reference TRBV19 and TRBJ1-6): DGGITQSPKYLFRKEGQNVTLSCEQNLNHDAMYWYRQDPGQGLRLIYYSQIVNDFQKGDIAEGYSVSREKKESFPLTVTSAQKNPTAFYLCASRVQGGSYNSPLHFGNGTRLTVT.

This chain connects TRBV10-3 to TRBJ2-1; TRBD1 matches at 7 bases. Germline V lookup: CDR1 ENHRY, CDR2 SYGVKD. This CDR3 region has 14 residues. Trimming took 9 bases from V and 9 from J; bases not matched to a gene: 14. CDR3 loop: CAILTGSRTGEQFF. CDR3 in DNA: TGTGCCATTCTGACAGGGAGCAGAACTGGTGAGCAGTTCTTC.

As for this clone: At one end, the junction sequence differs from germline, possibly due to a read error. The rearrangement links TRBV7-9 to TRBJ1-4; 7 positions match TRBD1. The CDR3 has 16 amino acids. From germline, CDR1 is SEHNR and CDR2 FQNEAQ (reference sequence). CDR3 DNA: TGTTCCAGCAGCGCAAGGACAGGTACAACTAATGAAAAACTGTTTTTT. Translation: CSSSARTGTTNEKLFF.

The genes are TRBV5-6 and TRBJ1-1; 8 bases map to TRBD1. In germline, CDR1 is SGHDT, CDR2 YYEEEE. This CDR3 has 17 amino acids. The ends lost 0 bases at V and 5 bases at J; junction bases unmatched: 12. This CDR3 is CASSLELSTGVRTEAFF. The CDR3 DNA sequence: TGTGCCAGCAGCTTGGAACTGTCGACAGGGGTGAGGACTGAAGCTTTCTTT. Filled out from reference TRBV5-6 and TRBJ1-1, the complete variable domain reads DAGVTQSPTHLIKTRGQQVTLRCSPKSGHDTVSWYQQALGQGPQFIFQYYEEEERQRGNFPDRFSGHQFPNYSSELNVNALLLGDSALYLCASSLELSTGVRTEAFFGQGTRLTVV.